One sample yielded the 8 T cell receptor beta chains listed below, sequenced in a study of T cell responses to AZD1222 COVID-19 vaccine. The repertoire was sequenced with immunoSEQ multiplex PCR; TCRdb's copy has only in-frame clones and lacks some. The sample shows some 63,000 clones, 80% to 90% of them seen only once. Sequenced material: peripheral blood, taken on day 0 of AZD1222 vaccination. The receptors were gathered from an adult in good health.

J is TRBJ1-1 and V is TRBV7-9; 12 bases agree with TRBD1. The V and J ends lost 11 bases and 6 bases, in that order; junction bases with no gene match: 7. Germline V gene data show CDR1 as SEHNR and CDR2 as FQNEAQ (reference sequence). CDR3 length: 13 residues. CDR3 nucleotides: TGTGCCTACCTAGGGGACAGGGGGCCTGAAGCTTTCTTT. Its protein is CAYLGDRGPEAFF.

The gene calls are TRBV7-2 and TRBJ2-2; D unclear. The germline gives CDR1 SGHTA, CDR2 FQGNSA. The CDR3 totals 13 residues. V was shortened by 5 bases and J by 2 bases, with 6 bases between the two germline ends. CDR3 sequence (DNA): TGTGCCAGCAGCGGCTTTAACACCGGGGAGCTGTTTTTT. Translating it yields CASSGFNTGELFF. Supplemented by reference TRBV7-2 and TRBJ2-2, the full variable domain reads GAGVSQSPSNKVTEKGKDVELRCDPISGHTALYWYRQSLGQGLEFLIYFQGNSAPDKSGLPSDRFSAERTGGSVSTLTIQRTQQEDSAVYLCASSGFNTGELFFGEGSRLTVL.

The rearrangement joins TRBV7-6 to TRBJ2-7; D is ambiguous. This CDR3 spans 15 amino acids. Deletions cut 4 bases from V and 3 bases from J, with 16 bases between. Looked up from germline, CDR1 is SGHVS and CDR2 is FNYEAQ. CDR3 loop: CASSYAAASHYEQYF. The DNA of the CDR3 is TGTGCCAGCAGCTATGCCGCCGCTTCCCACTACGAGCAGTACTTC.

V gene TRBV6-2 or TRBV6-3 combines with J gene TRBJ2-1; no reliable D call. The CDR3 contains 15 residues. Trimming pared 6 bases from V and 0 bases from J, leaving 12 bases between. CDR1 and CDR2 (germline): MNHEY, SVGEGT. CDR3 nucleotides: TGTGCCAGCAGCCTATACGACGGCTCCTACAATGAGCAGTTCTTC. This gives the protein CASSLYDGSYNEQFF.

The rearrangement links TRBV5-6 to TRBJ2-3; D could derive from TRBD1 or TRBD2 (5 bases each). CDR3 length: 12 amino acids. V was cut by 4 bases and J by 9 bases, with 12 bases left in between. Per germline, CDR1 SGHDT and CDR2 YYEEEE. CDR3 DNA: TGTGCCAGCAGCCGGGACGCACCCACGCAGTATTTT. This gives the protein CASSRDAPTQYF. Using reference TRBV5-6 and TRBJ2-3 for the parts outside the CDR3, the full variable domain is DAGVTQSPTHLIKTRGQQVTLRCSPKSGHDTVSWYQQALGQGPQFIFQYYEEEERQRGNFPDRFSGHQFPNYSSELNVNALLLGDSALYLCASSRDAPTQYFGPGTRLTVL.

This chain connects TRBV19 to TRBJ2-6; D not resolved. The germline V and J ends were trimmed by 8 bases and 0 bases, with 5 bases remaining between them. Germline values: CDR1 LNHDA, CDR2 SQIVND (reference sequence). CDR3 length equals 13 residues. CDR3 sequence (DNA): TGTGCCAGTCGCGTCTCTGGGGCCAACGTCCTGACTTTC. Amino acid sequence: CASRVSGANVLTF.

The V call is TRBV19, the J call TRBJ1-1; perhaps TRBD1 as D (6 bases). CDR1 LNHDA and CDR2 SQIVND come from the germline V gene (reference sequence). The CDR3 is made up of 14 amino acids. The V and J ends lost 2 bases and 5 bases respectively, with 12 bases between them. In DNA form, the CDR3 reads TGTGCCAGTAGTATAACAGGGATCGGAACTGAAGCTTTCTTT. Protein sequence: CASSITGIGTEAFF. The full variable domain, with the rest looked up from reference TRBV19 and TRBJ1-1, is DGGITQSPKYLFRKEGQNVTLSCEQNLNHDAMYWYRQDPGQGLRLIYYSQIVNDFQKGDIAEGYSVSREKKESFPLTVTSAQKNPTAFYLCASSITGIGTEAFFGQGTRLTVV.

The CDR3 DNA reads TGCGCCAGCAGCCAGATGACTAGCCTTAGCACAGATACGCAGTATTTT. Its translation: CASSQMTSLSTDTQYF. The rearrangement joins TRBV4-3 to TRBJ2-3, with 7 nucleotides matching TRBD2. CDR1 is LGHNA and CDR2 is YSLEER in the germline V gene. The CDR3 covers 16 residues. The V segment lost 3 bases and the J segment 0 bases; nucleotides outside the gene matches: 6.